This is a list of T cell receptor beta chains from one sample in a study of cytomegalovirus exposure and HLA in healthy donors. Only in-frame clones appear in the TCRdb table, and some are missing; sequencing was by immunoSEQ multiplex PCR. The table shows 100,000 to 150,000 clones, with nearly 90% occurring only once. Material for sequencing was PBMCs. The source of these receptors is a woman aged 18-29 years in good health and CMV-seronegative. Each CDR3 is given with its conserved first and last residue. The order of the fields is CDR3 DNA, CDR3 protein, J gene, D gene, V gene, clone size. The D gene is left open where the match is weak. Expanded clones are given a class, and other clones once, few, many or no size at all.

cdr3_nt: TGTGCCAGCGAGCCGGGACAGTCCTACGAGCAGTACTTC
cdr3_aa: CASEPGQSYEQYF
j_call: TRBJ2-7
d_call: TRBD1
v_call: TRBV28
clone_size: -

cdr3_nt: TGTGCCACCAGCAGAGCTAGCGGGGGGTCTCATGAGCAGTTCTTC
cdr3_aa: CATSRASGGSHEQFF
j_call: TRBJ2-1
d_call: TRBD2
v_call: TRBV15
clone_size: -

cdr3_nt: TGTGCCAGCAGTCCCGGACAGGGGGATCAGCCCCAGCATTTT
cdr3_aa: CASSPGQGDQPQHF
j_call: TRBJ1-5
d_call: TRBD1
v_call: TRBV28
clone_size: once

cdr3_nt: TGTGCCAGCAGATTGGGGCTTTATAATTCACCCCTCCACTTT
cdr3_aa: CASRLGLYNSPLHF
j_call: TRBJ1-6
d_call: -
v_call: TRBV28
clone_size: -

cdr3_nt: TGTGCCAGCAGTTACGGGGCCAGGGTAGACTATGGCTACACCTTC
cdr3_aa: CASSYGARVDYGYTF
j_call: TRBJ1-2
d_call: -
v_call: TRBV6-5
clone_size: -

cdr3_nt: TGTGCCAGCAGCCAAGAACTGGGGCTCATGGGAAACACCATATATTTT
cdr3_aa: CASSQELGLMGNTIYF
j_call: TRBJ1-3
d_call: -
v_call: TRBV4-2
clone_size: -

cdr3_nt: TGTGCCAGCAGTTATCGGGACAGGGGGGTAGCCCGGAGCAATCAGCCCCAGCATTTT
cdr3_aa: CASSYRDRGVARSNQPQHF
j_call: TRBJ1-5
d_call: TRBD1
v_call: TRBV2
clone_size: -

cdr3_nt: TGTGCCAGCAGTCACACTAGCGGGGGGGCAGATACGCAGTATTTT
cdr3_aa: CASSHTSGGADTQYF
j_call: TRBJ2-3
d_call: TRBD2
v_call: TRBV6-1
clone_size: -

cdr3_nt: TGTGCCATCCCCCTACAGGGAATCCCGAATTCACCCCTCCACTTT
cdr3_aa: CAIPLQGIPNSPLHF
j_call: TRBJ1-6
d_call: -
v_call: TRBV6-1
clone_size: -

cdr3_nt: TGTGCCATCAGTGAGGTTGTGGGGCTCGGAAACACCATATATTTT
cdr3_aa: CAISEVVGLGNTIYF
j_call: TRBJ1-3
d_call: -
v_call: TRBV10-3
clone_size: -

cdr3_nt: TGTGCCAGTAGTATAATTTCCCAGGGTCAAAGGAACACTGAAGCTTTCTTT
cdr3_aa: CASSIISQGQRNTEAFF
j_call: TRBJ1-1
d_call: -
v_call: TRBV19
clone_size: -

cdr3_nt: TGTGCCAGCACTTCCTCCGGGACTAGCGGGAGACATGAGCAGTTCTTC
cdr3_aa: CASTSSGTSGRHEQFF
j_call: TRBJ2-1
d_call: TRBD2
v_call: TRBV9
clone_size: -

cdr3_nt: TGTGCCAGCAGCTTTGCGGGAGGGCCAACTATCTACGAGCAGTACTTC
cdr3_aa: CASSFAGGPTIYEQYF
j_call: TRBJ2-7
d_call: TRBD2
v_call: TRBV5-6
clone_size: -

cdr3_nt: TGTGCCAGCAGCTTTGTGGACAGGGTAGGAGAGACCCAGTACTTC
cdr3_aa: CASSFVDRVGETQYF
j_call: TRBJ2-5
d_call: TRBD1
v_call: TRBV5-5
clone_size: -

cdr3_nt: TGTGCCAGCAGTTTTGAGGGTTTATCCTATGGCTACACCTTC
cdr3_aa: CASSFEGLSYGYTF
j_call: TRBJ1-2
d_call: -
v_call: TRBV28
clone_size: few

cdr3_nt: TGTGCCAGCAGTTATCCGGGGGATACGGACGGGGAGCTGTTTTTT
cdr3_aa: CASSYPGDTDGELFF
j_call: TRBJ2-2
d_call: -
v_call: TRBV6-5
clone_size: -

cdr3_nt: TGTGCCTGGGATGTGACAGGAAAATACAATGAGCAGTTCTTC
cdr3_aa: CAWDVTGKYNEQFF
j_call: TRBJ2-1
d_call: -
v_call: TRBV30
clone_size: -

cdr3_nt: TGTGCCAGCAGCCTCTGGAAGGGGCGAGCTGGAAACACCATATATTTT
cdr3_aa: CASSLWKGRAGNTIYF
j_call: TRBJ1-3
d_call: -
v_call: TRBV5-8
clone_size: -

cdr3_nt: TGTGCCAGCAGCTTAGGGGGGGGCCGATCCTACAATGAGCAGTTCTTC
cdr3_aa: CASSLGGGRSYNEQFF
j_call: TRBJ2-1
d_call: -
v_call: TRBV5-6
clone_size: -

cdr3_nt: TGCAGCGGACAGACAGGGGGCATTGAGACCCAGTACTTC
cdr3_aa: CSGQTGGIETQYF
j_call: TRBJ2-5
d_call: TRBD1
v_call: TRBV29-1
clone_size: few

cdr3_nt: TGTGCCAGCAGACTGGGGGCAGCTGGAAACACCATATATTTT
cdr3_aa: CASRLGAAGNTIYF
j_call: TRBJ1-3
d_call: -
v_call: TRBV28
clone_size: -

cdr3_nt: TGTGCCAGCAGTGAAATCGGACTCCGACAAGAGACCCAGTACTTC
cdr3_aa: CASSEIGLRQETQYF
j_call: TRBJ2-5
d_call: -
v_call: TRBV2
clone_size: -

cdr3_nt: TGTGCCAGCAGTTTTGCCGGATCCAGCAGGAAGTTCTTC
cdr3_aa: CASSFAGSSRKFF
j_call: TRBJ2-1
d_call: -
v_call: TRBV28
clone_size: -

cdr3_nt: TGTGCCAGCAGCCCCATCGACAGAATTCAAGAGACCCAGTACTTC
cdr3_aa: CASSPIDRIQETQYF
j_call: TRBJ2-5
d_call: -
v_call: TRBV6-5
clone_size: -

cdr3_nt: TGTGCCAGCAGCTCAAAGACCCACGCGAGGTATGAGCAGTTCTTC
cdr3_aa: CASSSKTHARYEQFF
j_call: TRBJ2-1
d_call: -
v_call: TRBV7-8
clone_size: -

cdr3_nt: TGTGCCAGCAGCGCGGACAGGGAACAAACCTACGAGCAGTACTTC
cdr3_aa: CASSADREQTYEQYF
j_call: TRBJ2-7
d_call: TRBD1
v_call: TRBV5-6
clone_size: -

cdr3_nt: TGCGCCAGCAGCGGGGGGTTCGATTCACCCCTCCACTTT
cdr3_aa: CASSGGFDSPLHF
j_call: TRBJ1-6
d_call: -
v_call: TRBV5-1
clone_size: -

cdr3_nt: TGCGCCAGCAGCTTGGGGACAGGCGCTGGAGTTGGAAACACCATATATTTT
cdr3_aa: CASSLGTGAGVGNTIYF
j_call: TRBJ1-3
d_call: TRBD1
v_call: TRBV5-1
clone_size: -

cdr3_nt: TGTGCCAGCTCACCGGCCGGACAGGGATCGACCGGGGAGCTGTTTTTT
cdr3_aa: CASSPAGQGSTGELFF
j_call: TRBJ2-2
d_call: TRBD1
v_call: TRBV18
clone_size: -

cdr3_nt: TGTGCCAGCAGTTCGACAGGGGGAACCGACCAAGAGACCCAGTACTTC
cdr3_aa: CASSSTGGTDQETQYF
j_call: TRBJ2-5
d_call: TRBD1
v_call: TRBV27
clone_size: -

cdr3_nt: TGTGCCAGCAGGGTCGGTCAGGCGCCTAATGAAAAACTGTTTTTT
cdr3_aa: CASRVGQAPNEKLFF
j_call: TRBJ1-4
d_call: -
v_call: TRBV2
clone_size: -

cdr3_nt: TGTGCCAGCAGCCCTTCGGGAACCGGGGAGCTGTTTTTT
cdr3_aa: CASSPSGTGELFF
j_call: TRBJ2-2
d_call: -
v_call: TRBV9
clone_size: -

cdr3_nt: TGCGCCAGCAGTTTAGCGGGAGTGGGTTACAATGAGCAGTTCTTC
cdr3_aa: CASSLAGVGYNEQFF
j_call: TRBJ2-1
d_call: TRBD2
v_call: TRBV10-1
clone_size: -

cdr3_nt: TGCGCCAGCAGCCTGGGAGCAGGTCCTCGGGGAATGAATGAGCAGTTCTTC
cdr3_aa: CASSLGAGPRGMNEQFF
j_call: TRBJ2-1
d_call: -
v_call: TRBV5-1
clone_size: -

cdr3_nt: TGTGCCTGGAGTGTACGGAGGGTCCACGAGCAGTACTTC
cdr3_aa: CAWSVRRVHEQYF
j_call: TRBJ2-7
d_call: -
v_call: TRBV30
clone_size: -